This TCR beta chain was captured in a study of cytomegalovirus exposure and HLA in healthy donors. Study details: Researchers previously reported finding 90 million to 120 million unique TCR beta sequences from approximately 200 million T cells. Findings and caveats of the study: Indistinguishable V segments such as TRBV6-2 and TRBV6-3 were excluded. Serostatus for CMV was the only available immune exposure information.

The CDR3 sequence is 15 residues long. In germline, CDR1 is ENHRY, CDR2 SYGVKD. V lost 6 bases to trimming and J lost 2 bases; unmatched junction nucleotides: 4. Remarks on this clone: Its antigen remains unknown.

The PCR used 60 Vbeta and 13 Jbeta primers. The table came from immunoSEQ multiplex PCR; TCRdb's copy has only in-frame clones and leaves some out. The sample holds 90,000 to 100,000 clones, around 76% seen once. At the time of sampling, donors were nominally healthy, though unrecorded immune exposures were likely. The sequencing input was PBMCs. This chain connects TRBV10-3 to TRBJ2-5; 12 nucleotides line up with TRBD2. This sequence was found in a man aged 40-55 years in good health and CMV-seropositive. CDR3 amino acids: CAIRSTSGGQETQYF. CDR3 bases: TGTGCCATCAGATCCACTAGCGGGGGGCAAGAGACCCAGTACTTC.